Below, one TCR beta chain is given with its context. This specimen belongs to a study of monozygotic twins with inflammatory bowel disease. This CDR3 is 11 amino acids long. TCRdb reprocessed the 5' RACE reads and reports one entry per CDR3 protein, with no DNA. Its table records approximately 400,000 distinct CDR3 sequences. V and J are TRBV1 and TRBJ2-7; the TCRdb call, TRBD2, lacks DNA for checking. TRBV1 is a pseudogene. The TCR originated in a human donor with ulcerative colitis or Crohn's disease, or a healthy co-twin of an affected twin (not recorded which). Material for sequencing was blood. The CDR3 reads CTSRGTSGSYF.